A single sample is the source of the 26 T cell receptor beta chains below, sequenced in a study of T cell responses to AZD1222 COVID-19 vaccine. Sequencing used immunoSEQ multiplex PCR; TCRdb keeps in-frame clones, though not all of them. In the table there are approximately 21,000 clones, approximately 88% of which are singletons. The sample was peripheral blood, taken 28 days after the second AZD1222 dose. The receptors originated from an adult who received the AZD1222 COVID-19 vaccine.

The chain is built from TRBV5-1 and TRBJ1-2; D remains unclear. CDR3 length: 13 residues. The ends were cut back, 4 bases at V and 6 bases at J, with 13 bases in the middle. The germline V gene encodes CDR1 SGHRS and CDR2 YFSETQ. CDR3 protein: CASSLTGLNGYTF. The CDR3 nucleotides read TGCGCCAGCAGCCTGACGGGCCTAAATGGCTACACCTTC. Using reference TRBV5-1 and TRBJ1-2 for the parts outside the CDR3, the full variable domain is KAGVTQTPRYLIKTRGQQVTLSCSPISGHRSVSWYQQTPGQGLQFLFEYFSETQRNKGNFPGRFSGRQFSNSRSEMNVSTLELGDSALYLCASSLTGLNGYTFGSGTRLTVV.

The chain recombines TRBV18 with TRBJ2-2; perhaps TRBD1 as D (5 bases). The ends were cut back, 2 bases at V and 5 bases at J, with 12 bases in the middle. Germline V lookup: CDR1 KGHSH, CDR2 LQKENI. The CDR3 spans 15 residues. The CDR3 DNA reads TGTGCCAGCTCACCATGGGGAACAGGAACCGGGGAGCTGTTTTTT. Its translation is CASSPWGTGTGELFF.

The rearrangement links TRBV27 to TRBJ2-5; 7 bases fit TRBD2. The V segment lost 5 bases and the J segment 5 bases; nucleotides outside the gene matches: 5. From germline, CDR1 is MNHEY and CDR2 SMNVEV (reference sequence). The CDR3 totals 13 residues. The DNA of the CDR3 is TGTGCCAGCAGTAGACTAGCCGGGGAGACCCAGTACTTC. Its protein product is CASSRLAGETQYF.

The V call is TRBV5-4, the J call TRBJ2-7, with TRBD2 identical over 7 bases. CDR1 is SGHNT, CDR2 YYREEE, per germline (reference sequence). The CDR3 extends over 16 amino acids. V lost 4 bases to trimming and J lost 0 bases; unmatched junction nucleotides: 10. The CDR3 loop is CASSLGGAGFSYEQYF. CDR3 in DNA: TGTGCCAGCAGCCTCGGTGGAGCGGGATTCTCCTACGAGCAGTACTTC.

The J gene is TRBJ1-3, the V gene TRBV6-5; D is unresolved. CDR1 is MNHEY, CDR2 SVGAGI, per germline. Trimming took off 0 bases at V and 6 bases at J, with 12 bases between the two ends. The CDR3 extends over 15 amino acids. The DNA of the CDR3 is TGTGCCAGCAGTTACTCGACCTCACCGGCAAACACCATATATTTT. This encodes CASSYSTSPANTIYF.

The chain is built from TRBV10-3 and TRBJ2-1, with 8 bases that match TRBD2. There are 16 residues in the CDR3. The germline V gene has CDR1 ENHRY and CDR2 SYGVKD. V dropped 0 bases and J dropped 4; count of bases not matched to a gene: 5. This CDR3 reads CAISESSGSGYNEQFF. In nucleotides, the CDR3 is TGTGCCATCAGTGAGTCGAGCGGGAGTGGGTACAATGAGCAGTTCTTC.

V usage is TRBV28 and J usage is TRBJ1-5, with 8 bases aligning to TRBD1. The CDR3 runs to 15 residues. The V gene end was trimmed by 6 bases and the J gene end by 3 bases; junction bases not matched to a gene: 7. Germline loops: CDR1 MDHEN, CDR2 SYDVKM. The CDR3 reads CASRSRGLFNQPQHF. The DNA of the CDR3 is TGTGCCAGCAGATCCAGGGGGCTTTTCAATCAGCCCCAGCATTTT.

The gene calls are TRBV5-1 and TRBJ1-6; TRBD1 matches at 7 bases. The CDR3 consists of 14 residues. With 6 bases clipped from V and 8 bases from J, the junction kept 8 bases outside the gene matches. Germline-derived CDR1 and CDR2 are SGHRS and YFSETQ. DNA for the CDR3: TGCGCCAGCATGGCAGGGGGTGGGGATTCACCCCTCCACTTT. Its translation is CASMAGGGDSPLHF. Full variable domain (missing parts from reference TRBV5-1 and TRBJ1-6): KAGVTQTPRYLIKTRGQQVTLSCSPISGHRSVSWYQQTPGQGLQFLFEYFSETQRNKGNFPGRFSGRQFSNSRSEMNVSTLELGDSALYLCASMAGGGDSPLHFGNGTRLTVT.

The V gene is TRBV11-2, the J gene TRBJ2-7; no firm D call. The CDR3 is made up of 16 amino acids. In germline, CDR1 is SGHAT, CDR2 FQNNGV. The V end was cut by 2 bases, the J end by 4 bases, with 18 bases between. The CDR3 DNA is TGTGCCAGCAGCTTATATCCCCGTCGGGCAGAGTACGAGCAGTACTTC. Protein product: CASSLYPRRAEYEQYF. Using reference TRBV11-2 and TRBJ2-7 for the parts outside the CDR3, the full variable domain is EAGVAQSPRYKIIEKRQSVAFWCNPISGHATLYWYQQILGQGPKLLIQFQNNGVVDDSQLPKDRFSAERLKGVDSTLKIQPAKLEDSAVYLCASSLYPRRAEYEQYFGPGTRLTVT.

The chain links TRBV28 to TRBJ2-2, with TRBD1 matching 11 bases. Germline V gene data show CDR1 as MDHEN and CDR2 as SYDVKM. The CDR3 length is 15 residues. V was pared by 6 bases and J by 7 bases, with 7 bases of the junction left unmatched. The CDR3 nucleotides read TGTGCCAGCAGGTCTAGGGACAGGGGGTTCGGGGAGCTGTTTTTT. Residues: CASRSRDRGFGELFF. Together with reference TRBV28 and TRBJ2-2, the CDR3 gives the full variable domain: DVKVTQSSRYLVKRTGEKVFLECVQDMDHENMFWYRQDPGLGLRLIYFSYDVKMKEKGDIPEGYSVSREKKERFSLILESASTNQTSMYLCASRSRDRGFGELFFGEGSRLTVL.

The V and J genes are TRBV19 and TRBJ1-5; no definite D call. Germline CDR1 LNHDA, CDR2 SQIVND (reference sequence). This CDR3 is built from 13 residues. V was shortened by 1 base and J by 5 bases, with 6 bases between the two germline ends. Here the CDR3 DNA reads TGTGCCAGTAGTATAGGCCGGGATCAGCCCCAGCATTTT. Protein: CASSIGRDQPQHF.

This chain links TRBV7-2 with TRBJ2-3; 11 bases map to TRBD2. The germline CDR1 and CDR2 sequences are SGHTA and FQGNSA. Trimming took 5 bases from V and 2 from J; bases not matched to a gene: 6. The CDR3 runs 16 residues. CDR3 DNA sequence: TGTGCCAGCAGCAATCGACTAGCGGGGTACACAGATACGCAGTATTTT. Translation: CASSNRLAGYTDTQYF.

The rearrangement joins TRBV5-1 to TRBJ2-1, with 9 positions matching TRBD1. Germline V gives CDR1 SGHRS, CDR2 YFSETQ. CDR3 length: 15 amino acids. V was clipped by 2 bases and J by 8 bases; unmatched bases: 8. The chain's CDR3 is CASSLGQGPGHEQFF. The CDR3 nucleotides read TGCGCCAGCAGCTTAGGACAGGGGCCTGGGCATGAGCAGTTCTTC.

This chain connects TRBV5-1 to TRBJ2-7; D is possibly TRBD2 (6 bases). V was clipped by 2 bases and J by 1 base, with 10 bases between them. Germline assignment: CDR1 SGHRS and CDR2 YFSETQ. This CDR3 comprises 14 residues. The CDR3 here is CASSFTGTSYEQYF. In DNA, the CDR3 is TGCGCCAGCAGCTTCACCGGGACTTCCTACGAGCAGTACTTC.

The V call is TRBV6-2 or TRBV6-3, the J call TRBJ2-5; 13 bases line up with TRBD2. J was trimmed by 0 bases and V by 2 bases; bases with no gene match: 0. Germline V gives CDR1 MNHEY, CDR2 SVGEGT. The CDR3 length is 16 residues. The CDR3 region has the DNA TGTGCCAGCAGTTACGGGACTAGCGGGGACCAAGAGACCCAGTACTTC. Residues: CASSYGTSGDQETQYF.

The V and J genes are TRBV7-9 and TRBJ1-1, with D possibly matching TRBD1 (6 bases). The CDR3 covers 14 residues. Germline CDR1 and CDR2: SEHNR and FQNEAQ (reference sequence). Trimming removed 5 bases from V and 7 bases from J, with 17 bases in between. In nucleotides, the CDR3 is TGTGCCAGCAGCCCAACAGGGTTAGTAGATGAAGCTTTCTTT. Its translation: CASSPTGLVDEAFF.

The chain has TRBV20-1 and TRBJ2-7; 9 positions agree with TRBD2. CDR3 length: 14 amino acids. The germline gives CDR1 DFQATT, CDR2 SNEGSKA (reference sequence). The junction had 6 bases not matched to a gene; V was cut back by 6 bases and J by 0 bases. The CDR3 coding sequence is TGCAGTGCAAGTAGCGGGGGTGACTCCTACGAGCAGTACTTC. This gives the protein CSASSGGDSYEQYF.

The chain uses TRBV7-2 and TRBJ2-1; D not certain. Trimming took 1 base from V and 5 from J, leaving 12 bases between them. Germline V gene data show CDR1 as SGHTA and CDR2 as FQGNSA. The CDR3 runs 15 residues. The CDR3 sequence: CASSLDTATHNEQFF. The DNA of the CDR3 is TGTGCCAGCAGCTTAGACACGGCTACCCACAATGAGCAGTTCTTC. The whole variable domain, filled in from reference TRBV7-2 and TRBJ2-1, reads GAGVSQSPSNKVTEKGKDVELRCDPISGHTALYWYRQSLGQGLEFLIYFQGNSAPDKSGLPSDRFSAERTGGSVSTLTIQRTQQEDSAVYLCASSLDTATHNEQFFGPGTRLTVL.

The V call is TRBV7-3, the J call TRBJ2-5, with D unresolved. V was shortened by 0 bases and J by 2 bases, with 4 bases between the two germline ends. CDR1 and CDR2 from the germline V gene are SGHTA and FQGTGA. The CDR3 contains 13 residues. CDR3 residues: CASSLTLQETQYF. DNA for the CDR3: TGTGCCAGCAGCTTAACGCTGCAAGAGACCCAGTACTTC.

The J gene is TRBJ1-5, the V gene TRBV15; D remains ambiguous. CDR1 is LNHNV, CDR2 YYDKDF, per germline (reference sequence). The CDR3 consists of 16 residues. V was shortened by 0 bases and J by 3 bases, with 12 bases between the two germline ends. The CDR3 loop is CATSREGRLNNQPQHF. In DNA, the CDR3 is TGTGCCACCAGCAGAGAGGGTCGACTGAACAATCAGCCCCAGCATTTT.

The V and J genes are TRBV5-5 and TRBJ2-3; a weak D match, TRBD2 (6 bases). The CDR3 runs 14 residues. The V and J ends lost 1 base and 5 bases respectively, with 11 bases between them. Germline V CDR1 and CDR2: SGHKS, YYEKEE (reference sequence). In nucleotides, the CDR3 is TGTGCCAGCAGCTTGAGGGCTAGCGAAGATACGCAGTATTTT. Protein sequence: CASSLRASEDTQYF.

The V call is TRBV2, the J call TRBJ1-5; 8 bases are a match to TRBD1. The CDR3 has 18 amino acids. Trimming took 0 bases from V and 1 from J; bases not matched to a gene: 8. Per the germline V gene, CDR1 is SNHLY and CDR2 is FYNNEI. The CDR3 DNA sequence: TGTGCCAGCAGTGAAGCCTCCAGGGGGCTAAGAAGCAATCAGCCCCAGCATTTT. Its translation: CASSEASRGLRSNQPQHF.

This chain connects TRBV5-1 to TRBJ2-3, with D perhaps assigned TRBD1 or TRBD2 (6 bases each). The CDR3 extends over 16 amino acids. Germline V gives CDR1 SGHRS, CDR2 YFSETQ. Trimming stripped 0 bases from V and 2 bases from J, with 13 bases between. The CDR3 protein is CASSLDGGGTTDTQYF. Here the CDR3 DNA reads TGCGCCAGCAGCTTGGATGGAGGGGGTACCACAGATACGCAGTATTTT.

The chain employs TRBV28 and TRBJ1-2; D possibly corresponds to TRBD1 (5 bases). CDR1 and CDR2 from the germline V gene are MDHEN and SYDVKM. The V end lost 0 bases, the J end lost 7 bases, and 18 bases lay between the germline ends. This CDR3 spans 16 amino acids. The CDR3 DNA reads TGTGCCAGCAGTTTATGGAGCCTCCGGAGGGGTTCTGGCTACACCTTC. Its protein is CASSLWSLRRGSGYTF.

This clone came up once. The genes are TRBV7-8 and TRBJ2-5, with 8 bases lining up with TRBD1. J was trimmed by 1 base and V by 3 bases; bases with no gene match: 1. The V gene's germline CDR1 is SGHVS and CDR2 FQNEAQ. The CDR3 totals 14 residues. CDR3 in amino acids: CASSLDRAQETQYF. The CDR3 region has the DNA TGTGCCAGCAGCTTGGACAGGGCCCAAGAGACCCAGTACTTC.

The rearrangement uses TRBV7-2 and TRBJ2-5, with D possibly called TRBD1 or TRBD2 (9 bases each). The length of the CDR3 is 16 residues. Trimming took 4 bases from V and 5 from J, leaving 20 bases between them. From germline, CDR1 is SGHTA and CDR2 FQGNSA. The CDR3 DNA follows: TGTGCCAGCAGCTCCCTACAGGGGGCGGGAGGGGAGACCCAGTACTTC. This codes for CASSSLQGAGGETQYF.